The 29 T cell receptor beta chains below were found in one sample sequenced in a study of CD8 T cells in ankylosing spondylitis (dated by TCRdb to the late 2010s). Their antigens are not known. The library was built by means of 5' RACE. Reads for this sample came from an Illumina HiSeq 2500. TCRdb reprocessed the public reads (quality trimming at Q25 with fastp, clone calling with MiXCR) and kept in-frame beta chains. Each entry merges the rows of one CDR3 protein and shows their most common DNA and genes. The sample data list 450,000 or so distinct CDR3 sequences, and about 24% of these were observed just once. The ten largest clones represent 0.89% of the sample. The paper as a whole reports these results and caveats: Blood from ankylosing spondylitis patients appeared to be characterized by a TCR beta motif composed of under 10 highly homologous amino acid variants.

Sequenced material: blood, either unsorted or a sorted T cell fraction (not recorded which). Every receptor here comes from a male donor with ankylosing spondylitis.

CDR3 loop: CASSFGTGGRHEQFF. CDR3 coding DNA: TGTGCCAGCAGTTTCGGAACGGGAGGAAGGCATGAGCAGTTCTTC. The chain couples TRBV12-3 or TRBV12-4 to TRBJ2-1; the match to TRBD2 covers 7 bases. The CDR3 has 15 residues. The trim removed 3 bases at V and 8 bases at J, leaving 10 bases unmatched.

This clonotype was picked up a small number of times. The V call is TRBV5-1, the J call TRBJ2-7; the match to TRBD2 covers 14 bases. The V gene end was trimmed by 4 bases and the J gene end by 3 bases; junction bases not matched to a gene: 6. The CDR3 spans 16 residues. Germline assignment: CDR1 SGHRS and CDR2 YFSETQ. CDR3 DNA: TGCGCCAGCAGCCGGTCTGGGACTAGCGGGAGCTACGAGCAGTACGTC. It encodes CASSRSGTSGSYEQYV.

This clonotype has just a few counts. V and J are TRBV2 and TRBJ2-1, with D possibly called TRBD1 or TRBD2 (5 bases each). This CDR3 comprises 14 residues. CDR1 and CDR2 from the germline V gene are SNHLY and FYNNEI. V lost 6 bases and J lost 10, with 19 bases in between. CDR3 amino acids: CASRAGTSQGEQFF. The CDR3 DNA reads TGTGCCAGCAGAGCCGGGACCTCACAAGGGGAGCAGTTCTTC.

This clonotype was seen only a few times. J is TRBJ2-1 and V is TRBV4-2; no reliable D call. Germline CDR1 LGHNA, CDR2 YNFKEQ. V lost 0 bases, J lost 3 bases, and 9 bases lay in between. This CDR3 region has 15 residues. CDR3 in amino acids: CASSQEESYYNEQFF. The CDR3 DNA reads TGTGCCAGCAGCCAAGAAGAGAGCTACTACAATGAGCAGTTCTTC.

This clonotype was detected a few times. The gene calls are TRBV19 and TRBJ2-1; D is perhaps TRBD1 or TRBD2 (7 bases each). CDR1 is LNHDA, CDR2 SQIVND, per germline (reference sequence). This CDR3 is built from 16 residues. V lost 4 bases and J lost 5, with 18 bases in between. The DNA of the CDR3 is TGTGCCAGTAGTACCCGACAGGGAGGGGGAAACAATGAGCAGTTCTTC. Protein: CASSTRQGGGNNEQFF.

The CDR3 DNA is TGTGCCAGCTCACCTGTAAAAGCTCTTGACTACGAGCAGTACTTC. Protein sequence: CASSPVKALDYEQYF. This chain links TRBV18 with TRBJ2-7; D gene unclear. Trimming took 3 bases from V and 3 from J, leaving 15 bases between them. This CDR3 region has 15 residues. From germline, CDR1 is KGHSH and CDR2 LQKENI.

CDR3 loop: CASSAERYDQPQHF. CDR3 in DNA: TGTGCCAGCAGCGCGGAGCGGTACGATCAGCCCCAGCATTTT. The chain has TRBV2 and TRBJ1-5; no reliable D call. This CDR3 contains 14 residues. V lost 6 bases and J 5 bases, leaving 14 bases between the germline ends. Germline V CDR1 and CDR2: SNHLY, FYNNEI.

This clonotype was counted a few times. The gene calls are TRBV24-1 and TRBJ2-1; 8 nucleotides match TRBD1. Looked up from germline, CDR1 is KGHDR and CDR2 is SFDVKD. CDR3 length: 16 residues. The V segment lost 0 bases and the J segment 9 bases; nucleotides outside the gene matches: 9. CDR3 in amino acids: CATSDLGGQGRGEQFF. CDR3 DNA sequence: TGTGCCACCAGTGATTTGGGCGGACAGGGCCGTGGTGAGCAGTTCTTC.

The chain combines TRBV20-1 with TRBJ1-4; D not resolved. Germline V gives CDR1 DFQATT, CDR2 SNEGSKA (reference sequence). The CDR3 is 10 residues long. Trimming pared 0 bases from V and 9 bases from J, leaving 2 bases between. DNA of the CDR3: TGCAGTGCTAGAGATAAAAAACTGTTTTTT. Amino acid sequence: CSARDKKLFF.

This clonotype was seen only a few times. This rearrangement joins TRBV12-3 or TRBV12-4 to TRBJ1-1; D call uncertain. V was clipped by 2 bases and J by 7 bases, with 5 bases between them. The CDR3 extends over 11 amino acids. The CDR3 bases are TGTGCCAGCAGTTTATACGTTGAAGCTTTCTTT. The encoded protein is CASSLYVEAFF.

This clonotype was seen repeatedly, ten times or more. CDR3 region: CASSLDLYGYTF. The CDR3 DNA reads as TGTGCCAGCAGTTTAGACCTCTATGGCTACACCTTC. This chain joins TRBV12-3 or TRBV12-4 and TRBJ1-2, with D unclear. V lost 1 base to trimming and J lost 4 bases, with 4 bases between them. The CDR3 is 12 amino acids.

The chain employs TRBV20-1 and TRBJ2-3; unclear D gene. Trimming stripped 0 bases from V and 3 bases from J, with 13 bases between. This CDR3 spans 15 amino acids. CDR1 and CDR2 (germline): DFQATT, SNEGSKA (reference sequence). This CDR3 reads CSARDRGSPTDTQYF. CDR3 DNA sequence: TGCAGTGCTAGAGATCGTGGCAGCCCGACAGATACGCAGTATTTT.

This clonotype has more than one count but fewer than ten. The V call is TRBV5-6, the J call TRBJ2-5, with 10 bases aligning to TRBD1. J gave up 5 bases and V 5 bases, and 12 bases lay outside the gene matches. Germline V lookup: CDR1 SGHDT, CDR2 YYEEEE. CDR3 length equals 16 residues. The CDR3, as DNA: TGTGCCAGCAGACCGAGGGACAGGGGCTGGGGGGAGACCCAGTACTTC. This translates into CASRPRDRGWGETQYF.

This clonotype showed up just a few times. V and J are TRBV6-2 or TRBV6-3 and TRBJ2-7; 9 bases line up with TRBD2. The germline CDR1 and CDR2 sequences are MNHEY and SVGEGT. Unmatched junction bases numbered 7, after V lost 7 bases and J lost 3 bases. The CDR3 covers 14 residues. The CDR3 protein is CASTLAGVIYEQYV. Here the CDR3 DNA reads TGTGCCAGCACCTTAGCGGGAGTGATCTACGAGCAGTACGTC.

The chain recombines TRBV4-1 with TRBJ2-7; the D gene could be TRBD1 or TRBD2 (5 bases each). With 2 bases removed from V and 1 base from J, the gap between germline ends came to 12 bases. Germline V CDR1 and CDR2: MGHRA, YSYEKL. This CDR3 comprises 15 residues. The CDR3 sequence is CASSQSRDPSYEQYF. DNA for the CDR3: TGCGCCAGCAGCCAAAGCAGGGACCCTTCCTACGAGCAGTACTTC.

This sequence joins TRBV10-2 and TRBJ2-5; the match to TRBD1 covers 7 bases. CDR3 length: 12 amino acids. The V segment lost 7 bases and the J segment 3 bases; nucleotides outside the gene matches: 2. Germline CDR1 is WSHSY and CDR2 is SAAADI. CDR3 nucleotide sequence: TGCGCCAGCAATCAGGGGGAAGAGACCCAGTACTTC. Protein product: CASNQGEETQYF.

This clonotype is a singleton in its sample. The chain links TRBV7-8 to TRBJ2-1; 14 bases are a match to TRBD2. This CDR3 is 15 amino acids long. V shed 4 bases, J shed 9 bases, and the junction held 5 bases outside the gene matches. Germline V lookup: CDR1 SGHVS, CDR2 FQNEAQ. As DNA, the CDR3 is TGTGCCAGCAGCTCGACTAGCGGGAGGGCCTCTGAGCAGTTCTTC. This encodes CASSSTSGRASEQFF.

V gene TRBV20-1 combines with J gene TRBJ2-1; 11 positions agree with TRBD2. V lost 7 bases and J lost 4; bases outside the gene matches: 15. CDR3 size: 17 residues. Germline V CDR1 and CDR2: DFQATT, SNEGSKA (reference sequence). The CDR3 sequence: CSVKMASGRKGYNEQFF. The CDR3 DNA is TGCAGTGTTAAGATGGCTAGCGGGAGGAAGGGGTACAATGAGCAGTTCTTC.

This clonotype turned up a few times. For the CDR3, the DNA is TGTGCCAGCAGCTTAGGCAGGCCAGGAAACACTGAAGCTTTCTTT. It yields the protein CASSLGRPGNTEAFF. V and J are TRBV7-6 and TRBJ1-1; no firm D call. V lost 1 base and J 2 bases, leaving 11 bases between the germline ends. This CDR3 is built from 15 residues. Germline CDR1 is SGHVS and CDR2 is FNYEAQ.

This clonotype was counted many times. The chain links TRBV5-5 to TRBJ1-2; D is uncertain. This CDR3 contains 15 residues. Germline loops: CDR1 SGHKS, CDR2 YYEKEE (reference sequence). V gave up 4 bases and J gave up 0 bases, with 13 bases separating them. The CDR3 coding sequence is TGTGCCAGCAGCCCGCCCACGGGAGCTAACTATGGCTACACCTTC. Its protein product is CASSPPTGANYGYTF.

The chain is built from TRBV4-2 and TRBJ1-1; no reliable D call. There are 15 residues in the CDR3. Trimming stripped 1 base from V and 0 bases from J, with 9 bases between. Germline V lookup: CDR1 LGHNA, CDR2 YNFKEQ. The CDR3 DNA sequence: TGTGCCAGCAGCCAAGGGGCAGGAATGAACACTGAAGCTTTCTTT. This translates into CASSQGAGMNTEAFF.

This clonotype was counted a few times. V gene TRBV7-9 combines with J gene TRBJ2-1; 12 nucleotides match TRBD1. Germline V gene sequence: CDR1 SEHNR, CDR2 FQNEAQ (reference sequence). Trimming took 5 bases from V and 5 from J; bases not matched to a gene: 4. The length of the CDR3 is 15 residues. This CDR3 is CASSPGQGAHNEQFF. The CDR3 DNA sequence: TGTGCCAGCAGCCCGGGACAGGGGGCGCACAATGAGCAGTTCTTC.

Only a few counts were recorded for this clonotype. The chain recombines TRBV5-1 with TRBJ2-3; no reliable D call. Germline V gene lookup returns CDR1 SGHRS and CDR2 YFSETQ. V dropped 2 bases and J dropped 2 bases, with 9 bases sitting between them. The length of the CDR3 is 14 residues. CDR3 residues: CASSFTANTDTQYF. CDR3 DNA: TGCGCCAGCAGCTTCACGGCCAACACAGATACGCAGTATTTT.

This clonotype was observed a handful of times. The chain carries TRBV20-1 and TRBJ1-1, with 7 bases identical to TRBD1. The ends lost 6 bases at V and 3 bases at J; junction bases unmatched: 13. Germline-derived CDR1 and CDR2 are DFQATT and SNEGSKA (reference sequence). This CDR3 is built from 15 residues. CDR3 sequence (DNA): TGCAGTGCCCGAAAGGAGGGGGCATCGTACACTGAAGCTTTCTTT. It encodes CSARKEGASYTEAFF.

This clonotype was picked up a small number of times. The rearrangement links TRBV10-3 to TRBJ2-5, with D maybe TRBD2 (5 bases). The CDR3 runs 16 residues. V was trimmed by 2 bases and J by 7 bases, leaving 20 bases between them. Germline CDR1 reads ENHRY; CDR2 reads SYGVKD. The CDR3 DNA follows: TGTGCCATCAGTGAGCCGACCCCGGGCGGGTCGGGGACCCAGTACTTC. Amino acids: CAISEPTPGGSGTQYF.

This clonotype was observed a handful of times. The V gene is TRBV24-1, the J gene TRBJ1-4; 10 nucleotides agree with TRBD1. This CDR3 is 14 amino acids long. Germline V CDR1 and CDR2: KGHDR, SFDVKD. V lost 4 bases and J lost 10; bases outside the gene matches: 5. The CDR3 sequence is CATSDPRQGAKLFF. CDR3 DNA sequence: TGTGCCACCAGTGACCCCCGACAGGGGGCAAAACTGTTTTTT.

The rearrangement joins TRBV10-1 to TRBJ2-6; no definite D call. Germline V CDR1 and CDR2: WNHNN, SYGVQD (reference sequence). Trimming removed 0 bases from V and 2 bases from J, with 8 bases in between. The CDR3 is 16 amino acids. The DNA of the CDR3 is TGCGCCAGCAGTGAGTCGAGAGTTGCTGGGGCCAACGTCCTGACTTTC. It translates to CASSESRVAGANVLTF.

The genes are TRBV20-1 and TRBJ2-1; a weak D match, TRBD2 (6 bases). Germline CDR1 is DFQATT and CDR2 is SNEGSKA (reference sequence). This CDR3 has 14 residues. Deletions cut 6 bases from V and 4 bases from J, with 16 bases between. DNA for the CDR3: TGCAGTGCCGGCTGGTGGGGGGATTACAATGAGCAGTTCTTC. It codes for CSAGWWGDYNEQFF.

This clonotype was counted only a few times. The chain recombines TRBV7-2 with TRBJ1-1, with D perhaps matching TRBD1 (5 bases). Germline assignment: CDR1 SGHTA and CDR2 FQGNSA. The CDR3 length is 14 residues. The ends were cut back, 5 bases at V and 6 bases at J, with 16 bases in the middle. The chain's CDR3 is CASSPTREVAEAFF. The CDR3 DNA reads as TGTGCCAGCAGCCCAACCAGGGAGGTGGCTGAAGCTTTCTTT.